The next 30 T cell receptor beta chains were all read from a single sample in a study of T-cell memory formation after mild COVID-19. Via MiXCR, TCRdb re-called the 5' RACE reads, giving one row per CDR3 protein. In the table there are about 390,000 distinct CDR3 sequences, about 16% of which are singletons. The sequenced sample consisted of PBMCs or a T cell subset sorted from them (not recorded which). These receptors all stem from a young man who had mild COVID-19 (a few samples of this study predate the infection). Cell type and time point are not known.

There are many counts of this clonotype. The CDR3 DNA is TGTGCCAGCAGCTTTCGGGATGGCTACACCTTC. It encodes CASSFRDGYTF. V and J are TRBV11-2 and TRBJ1-2; D call uncertain. V was clipped by 3 bases and J by 6 bases, with 5 bases between them. This CDR3 is 11 amino acids long. Germline V gene sequence: CDR1 SGHAT, CDR2 FQNNGV.

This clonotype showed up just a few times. As DNA, the CDR3 is TGTGCCAGCAGCTTAGCGTGGACAGGCGGCTCCTGGGGGAATGAGCAGTTCTTC. Its translation is CASSLAWTGGSWGNEQFF. The rearrangement links TRBV7-9 to TRBJ2-1; 7 bases agree with TRBD1. This CDR3 spans 18 amino acids. V shed 0 bases, J shed 7 bases, and the junction held 15 bases outside the gene matches. Germline V gene lookup returns CDR1 SEHNR and CDR2 FQNEAQ (reference sequence).

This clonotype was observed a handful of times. The CDR3 here is CASSRDRAVEKLFF. Written as DNA, the CDR3 is TGTGCCAGCAGTCGGGACAGGGCAGTGGAAAAACTGTTTTTT. The V and J genes are TRBV27 and TRBJ1-4; TRBD1 matches at 9 bases. The germline CDR1 and CDR2 sequences are MNHEY and SMNVEV (reference sequence). J gave up 8 bases and V 5 bases, and 6 bases lay outside the gene matches. This CDR3 contains 14 residues.

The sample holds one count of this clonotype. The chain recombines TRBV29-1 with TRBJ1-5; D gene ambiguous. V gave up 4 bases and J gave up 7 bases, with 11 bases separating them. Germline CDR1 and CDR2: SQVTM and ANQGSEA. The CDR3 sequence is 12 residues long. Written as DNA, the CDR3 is TGCAGCGTTGGAGGCTTAGGGCAGCCCCAGCATTTT. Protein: CSVGGLGQPQHF. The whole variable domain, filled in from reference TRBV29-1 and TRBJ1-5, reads SAVISQKPSRDICQRGTSLTIQCQVDSQVTMMFWYRQQPGQSLTLIATANQGSEATYESGFVIDKFPISRPNLTFSTLTVSNMSPEDSSIYLCSVGGLGQPQHFGDGTRLSIL.

The CDR3 DNA follows: TGTGCCAGCAGCTTCGCGGACAGGGGTCTGATGAACACTGAAGCTTTCTTT. It yields the protein CASSFADRGLMNTEAFF. The V and J genes are TRBV7-6 and TRBJ1-1; 9 bases align to TRBD1. Germline CDR1 is SGHVS and CDR2 is FNYEAQ. The CDR3 sequence is 17 residues long. Trimming took 3 bases from V and 0 from J; bases not matched to a gene: 8.

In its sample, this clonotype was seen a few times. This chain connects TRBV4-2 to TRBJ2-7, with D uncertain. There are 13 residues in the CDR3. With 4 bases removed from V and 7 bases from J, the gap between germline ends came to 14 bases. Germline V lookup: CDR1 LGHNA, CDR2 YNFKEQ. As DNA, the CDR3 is TGTGCCAGCAGCCGCCCTCTGGGGTCGGAGCAGTACTTC. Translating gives CASSRPLGSEQYF.

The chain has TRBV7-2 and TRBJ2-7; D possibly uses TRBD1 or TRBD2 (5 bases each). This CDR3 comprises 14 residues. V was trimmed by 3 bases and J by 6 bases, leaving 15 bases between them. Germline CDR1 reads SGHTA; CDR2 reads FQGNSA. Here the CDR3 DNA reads TGTGCCAGCAGCTTTAGGGACCCCCCCGGCGAGCAGTACTTC. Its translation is CASSFRDPPGEQYF.

CDR3 sequence: CASSLGVPYGYTF. CDR3 DNA: TGCGCCAGCAGCTTGGGGGTACCATATGGCTACACCTTC. The V and J genes are TRBV5-1 and TRBJ1-2; no reliable D call. This CDR3 is 13 amino acids long. Trimming removed 0 bases at V and 5 bases at J, with 8 bases between. In germline, CDR1 is SGHRS, CDR2 YFSETQ.

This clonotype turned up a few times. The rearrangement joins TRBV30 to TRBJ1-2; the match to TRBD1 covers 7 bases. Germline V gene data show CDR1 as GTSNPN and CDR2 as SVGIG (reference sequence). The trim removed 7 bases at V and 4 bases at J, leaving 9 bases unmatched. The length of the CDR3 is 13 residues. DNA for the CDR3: TGTGCCTCCACAGGGGTGCTCCCCTATGGCTACACCTTC. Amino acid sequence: CASTGVLPYGYTF.

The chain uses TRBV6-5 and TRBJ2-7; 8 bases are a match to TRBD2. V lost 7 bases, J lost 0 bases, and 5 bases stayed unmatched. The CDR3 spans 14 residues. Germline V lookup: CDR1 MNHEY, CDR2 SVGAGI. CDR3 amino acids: CASMRGASSYEQYF. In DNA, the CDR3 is TGTGCCAGCATGCGGGGGGCGAGCTCCTACGAGCAGTACTTC.

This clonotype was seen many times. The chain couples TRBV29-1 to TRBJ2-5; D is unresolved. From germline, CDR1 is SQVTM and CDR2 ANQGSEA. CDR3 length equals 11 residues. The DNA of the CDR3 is TGCGGCGCTACTCCCAGCCAGACCCAGTACTTC. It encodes CGATPSQTQYF.

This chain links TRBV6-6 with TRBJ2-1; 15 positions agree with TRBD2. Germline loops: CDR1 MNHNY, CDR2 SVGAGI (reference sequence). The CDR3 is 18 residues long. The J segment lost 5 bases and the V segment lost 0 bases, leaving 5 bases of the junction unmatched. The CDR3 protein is CASSYSGRTSGGDNEQFF. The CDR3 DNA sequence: TGTGCCAGCAGTTACTCGGGGCGGACTAGCGGGGGGGACAATGAGCAGTTCTTC.

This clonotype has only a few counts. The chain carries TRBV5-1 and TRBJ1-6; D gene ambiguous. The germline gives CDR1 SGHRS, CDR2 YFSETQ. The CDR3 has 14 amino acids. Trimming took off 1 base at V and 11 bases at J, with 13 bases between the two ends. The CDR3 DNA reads TGCGCCAGCAGCTTGAATTGGCTGGGGACACCCCTCCACTTT. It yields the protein CASSLNWLGTPLHF.

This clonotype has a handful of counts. This CDR3 is CASRRSTGNYEQYF. CDR3 in DNA: TGTGCCAGCAGACGTTCGACAGGAAACTACGAGCAGTACTTC. This chain uses TRBV6-2 or TRBV6-3 with TRBJ2-7; D may be TRBD1 (6 bases). There are 14 residues in the CDR3. V shed 6 bases and J shed 3 bases, with 15 bases lying between them. Germline V gives CDR1 MNHEY, CDR2 SVGEGT.

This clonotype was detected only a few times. This CDR3 is CASSVGASGELFF. CDR3 nucleotides: TGTGCCAGCAGCGTAGGGGCTAGCGGGGAGCTGTTTTTT. The chain joins TRBV9 to TRBJ2-2; D gene unclear. V was cut by 0 bases and J by 7 bases, with 7 bases left in between. Germline assignment: CDR1 SGDLS and CDR2 YYNGEE. This CDR3 comprises 13 residues.

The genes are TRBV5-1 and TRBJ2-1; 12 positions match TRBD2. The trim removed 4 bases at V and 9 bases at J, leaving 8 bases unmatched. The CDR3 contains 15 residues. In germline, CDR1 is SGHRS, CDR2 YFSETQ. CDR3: CASSLPSGGDPEQFF. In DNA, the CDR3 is TGCGCCAGCAGCCTGCCTAGCGGGGGGGACCCTGAGCAGTTCTTC.

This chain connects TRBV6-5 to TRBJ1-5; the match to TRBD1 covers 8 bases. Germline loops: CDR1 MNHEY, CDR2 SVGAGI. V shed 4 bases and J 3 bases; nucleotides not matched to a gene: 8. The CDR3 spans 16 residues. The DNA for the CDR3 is TGTGCCAGCAGTTTCCACGGACAGGGCACCAATCAGCCCCAGCATTTT. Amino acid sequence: CASSFHGQGTNQPQHF.

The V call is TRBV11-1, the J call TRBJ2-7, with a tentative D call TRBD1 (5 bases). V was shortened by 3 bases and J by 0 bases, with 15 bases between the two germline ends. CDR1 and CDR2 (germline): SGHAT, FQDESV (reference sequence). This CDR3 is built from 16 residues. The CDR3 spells CASSFLGASDSYEQYV. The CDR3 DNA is TGTGCCAGCAGCTTTTTAGGGGCGTCGGACTCCTACGAGCAGTACGTC.

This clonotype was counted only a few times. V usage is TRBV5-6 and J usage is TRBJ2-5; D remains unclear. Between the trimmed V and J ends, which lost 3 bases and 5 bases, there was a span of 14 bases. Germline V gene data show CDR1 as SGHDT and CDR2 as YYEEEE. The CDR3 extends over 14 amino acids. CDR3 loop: CASSWSRVRETQYF. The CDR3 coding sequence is TGTGCCAGCAGCTGGAGTAGGGTTCGGGAGACCCAGTACTTC.

The CDR3 DNA sequence: TGTGCCAGCAGCGTCTCCCCCAGCGGGGAAGAGACCCAGTACTTC. Encoded protein: CASSVSPSGEETQYF. The chain has TRBV9 and TRBJ2-5, with TRBD2 identical over 7 bases. The germline gives CDR1 SGDLS, CDR2 YYNGEE. V shed 2 bases and J 3 bases; nucleotides not matched to a gene: 7. The CDR3 runs 15 residues.

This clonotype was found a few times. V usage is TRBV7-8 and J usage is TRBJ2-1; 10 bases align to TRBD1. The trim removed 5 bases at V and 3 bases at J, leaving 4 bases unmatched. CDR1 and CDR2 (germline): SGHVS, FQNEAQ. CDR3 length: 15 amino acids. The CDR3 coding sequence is TGTGCCAGCAGCAACAGGACAGGGGGCTACAATGAGCAGTTCTTC. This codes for CASSNRTGGYNEQFF.

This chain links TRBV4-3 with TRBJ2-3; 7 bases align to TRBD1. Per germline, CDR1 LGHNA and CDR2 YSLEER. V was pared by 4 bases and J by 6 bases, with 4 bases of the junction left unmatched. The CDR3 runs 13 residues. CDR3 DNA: TGCGCCAGCAGCCGAGTGACAGGGGATACGCAGTATTTT. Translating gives CASSRVTGDTQYF.

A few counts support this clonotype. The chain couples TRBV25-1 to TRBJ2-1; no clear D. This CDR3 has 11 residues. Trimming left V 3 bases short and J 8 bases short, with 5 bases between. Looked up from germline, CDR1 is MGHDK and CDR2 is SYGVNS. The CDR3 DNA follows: TGTGCCAGCAGTGATTGGCATGAGCAGTTCTTC. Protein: CASSDWHEQFF.

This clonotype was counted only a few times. The CDR3 DNA reads TGTGCCAGCAGCCTGGATGGAAGGGGTCGCACTGAAGCTTTCTTT. It codes for CASSLDGRGRTEAFF. The rearrangement links TRBV7-9 to TRBJ1-1, with a weak D call TRBD1 (5 bases). With 5 bases removed from V and 4 bases from J, the gap between germline ends came to 17 bases. The CDR3 runs 15 residues. CDR1 is SEHNR and CDR2 is FQNEAQ in the germline V gene (reference sequence).

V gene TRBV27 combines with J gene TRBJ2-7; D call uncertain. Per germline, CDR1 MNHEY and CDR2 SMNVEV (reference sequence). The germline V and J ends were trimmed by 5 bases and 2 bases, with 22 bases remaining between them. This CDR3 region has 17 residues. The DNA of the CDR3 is TGTGCCAGCAGTACATCTTCCGGATACCTCCGGACCTACGAGCAGTACTTC. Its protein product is CASSTSSGYLRTYEQYF.

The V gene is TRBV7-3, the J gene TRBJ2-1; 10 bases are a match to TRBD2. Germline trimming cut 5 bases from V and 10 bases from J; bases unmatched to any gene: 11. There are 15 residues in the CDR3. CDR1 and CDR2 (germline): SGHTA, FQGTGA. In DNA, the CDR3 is TGTGCCAGCAGCCCCGGGACTAGCGTTCGGGGGGAGCAGTTCTTC. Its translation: CASSPGTSVRGEQFF.

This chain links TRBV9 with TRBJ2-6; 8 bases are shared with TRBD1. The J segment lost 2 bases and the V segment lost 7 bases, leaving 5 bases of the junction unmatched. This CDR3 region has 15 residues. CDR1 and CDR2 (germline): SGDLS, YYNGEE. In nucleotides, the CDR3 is TGTGCCAGCGGACAGGGTTCACCTGGGGCCAACGTCCTGACTTTC. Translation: CASGQGSPGANVLTF.

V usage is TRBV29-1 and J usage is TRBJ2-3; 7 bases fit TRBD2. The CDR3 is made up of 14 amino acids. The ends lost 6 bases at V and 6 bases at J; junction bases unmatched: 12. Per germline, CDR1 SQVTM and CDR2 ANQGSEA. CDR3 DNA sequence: TGCAGCGTGGCCGGGACTACCGGCGGGGATACGCAGTATTTT. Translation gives CSVAGTTGGDTQYF.

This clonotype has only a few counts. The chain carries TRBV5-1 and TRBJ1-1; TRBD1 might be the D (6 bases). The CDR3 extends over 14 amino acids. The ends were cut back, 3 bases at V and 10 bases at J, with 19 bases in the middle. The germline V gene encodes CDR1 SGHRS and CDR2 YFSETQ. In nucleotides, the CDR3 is TGCGCCAGCAGCTGGGCACAGGGCCCGTTTTTAGCTTTCTTT. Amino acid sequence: CASSWAQGPFLAFF.

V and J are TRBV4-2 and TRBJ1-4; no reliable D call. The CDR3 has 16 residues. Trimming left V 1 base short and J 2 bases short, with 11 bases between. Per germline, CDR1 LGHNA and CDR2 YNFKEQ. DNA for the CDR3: TGTGCCAGCAGCCAAGGGTCCCAGCGCACTAATGAAAAACTGTTTTTT. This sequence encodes CASSQGSQRTNEKLFF.